These 9 T cell receptor beta chains came from one sample sequenced in a study of OX40 agonist ivuxolimab in advanced cancers. Generated by immunoSEQ multiplex PCR, the TCRdb table keeps only in-frame clones and is missing some. The sample contains 70,000 to 95,000 clones, 85% to 90% of which appear only once. The specimen comprised CD4+ or CD8+ T cells sorted from blood, sampled in a trial of the OX40 agonist ivuxolimab. These receptors originate from an adult with an advanced solid tumor such as melanoma, head and neck, liver or kidney cancer.

CDR3 nucleotide sequence: TGTGCCAGCAGCCATAGCCCCGGACTAGGGTACAATGAGCAGTTCTTC. Translation: CASSHSPGLGYNEQFF. V and J are TRBV7-2 and TRBJ2-1, with 7 bases lining up with TRBD2. Germline values: CDR1 SGHTA, CDR2 FQGNSA. The CDR3 extends over 16 amino acids. With V trimmed by 5 bases and J by 4 bases, 11 bases remained unmatched.

The rearrangement links TRBV11-3 to TRBJ2-3; D unresolved. Germline CDR1 and CDR2: SGHNT and YENEEA. Trimming pared 1 base from V and 1 base from J, leaving 12 bases between. CDR3 size: 16 residues. The CDR3 nucleotides are TGTGCCAGCAGCTTAGGAGGTAACTGGGGCACAGATACGCAGTATTTT. Its protein product is CASSLGGNWGTDTQYF.

The chain couples TRBV7-9 to TRBJ1-1; D is possibly TRBD1 (5 bases). Per the germline V gene, CDR1 is SEHNR and CDR2 is FQNEAQ (reference sequence). The ends were cut back, 5 bases at V and 3 bases at J, with 10 bases in the middle. The CDR3 runs 13 residues. CDR3 sequence: CASSQGRDTEAFF. The CDR3 DNA sequence: TGTGCCAGCAGCCAGGGACGGGACACTGAAGCTTTCTTT.

V and J are TRBV27 and TRBJ2-6, with unresolved D. Trimming shortened V by 5 bases and J by 0 bases, and 2 bases separated the two germline ends. Germline lookup yields CDR1 MNHEY and CDR2 SMNVEV (reference sequence). The CDR3 runs to 13 residues. The CDR3 spells CASSNSGANVLTF. For the CDR3, the DNA is TGTGCCAGCAGTAACTCTGGGGCCAACGTCCTGACTTTC.

The chain uses TRBV7-8 and TRBJ1-1; a possible D gene is TRBD1 (6 bases). The germline V gene has CDR1 SGHVS and CDR2 FQNEAQ. V lost 4 bases, J lost 5 bases, and 14 bases lay in between. CDR3 size: 14 residues. CDR3 protein: CASSSGDRRTEAFF. CDR3 DNA sequence: TGTGCCAGCAGCTCGGGCGACAGGCGGACTGAAGCTTTCTTT. The full variable domain, completed using reference TRBV7-8 and TRBJ1-1, is GAGVSQSPRYKVAKRGQDVALRCDPISGHVSLFWYQQALGQGPEFLTYFQNEAQLDKSGLPSDRFFAERPEGSVSTLKIQRTQQEDSAVYLCASSSGDRRTEAFFGQGTRLTVV.

The chain combines TRBV5-1 with TRBJ1-2, with D hard to call. CDR1 and CDR2 from the germline V gene are SGHRS and YFSETQ. The CDR3 contains 13 residues. Trimming stripped 4 bases from V and 5 bases from J, with 12 bases between. The CDR3 is CASSAPDGYGYTF. The CDR3 DNA sequence: TGCGCCAGCAGCGCCCCTGACGGGTATGGCTACACCTTC.

V gene TRBV4-1 combines with J gene TRBJ1-5, with 7 positions matching TRBD1. CDR1 is MGHRA, CDR2 YSYEKL, per germline. The trim removed 0 bases at V and 4 bases at J, leaving 9 bases unmatched. The CDR3 sequence is 17 residues long. CDR3 protein: CASSQDGAGGRNQPQHF. The CDR3 coding sequence is TGCGCCAGCAGCCAAGATGGGGCAGGGGGACGGAATCAGCCCCAGCATTTT.

J is TRBJ2-1 and V is TRBV15, with D perhaps TRBD1 (6 bases). V lost 8 bases and J 3 bases, leaving 20 bases between the germline ends. The V gene's germline CDR1 is LNHNV and CDR2 YYDKDF (reference sequence). The length of the CDR3 is 16 residues. CDR3 residues: CATRRGTPTLYNEQFF. The DNA of the CDR3 is TGTGCCACCCGAAGGGGGACCCCTACCCTCTACAATGAGCAGTTCTTC.

This chain uses TRBV18 with TRBJ1-5; 11 nucleotides match TRBD1. This CDR3 contains 17 residues. V was pared by 2 bases and J by 2 bases, with 5 bases of the junction left unmatched. The germline V gene has CDR1 KGHSH and CDR2 LQKENI. DNA for the CDR3: TGTGCCAGCTCACCAGCGGGACAGGGGGTGGGCAATCAGCCCCAGCATTTT. It specifies CASSPAGQGVGNQPQHF.